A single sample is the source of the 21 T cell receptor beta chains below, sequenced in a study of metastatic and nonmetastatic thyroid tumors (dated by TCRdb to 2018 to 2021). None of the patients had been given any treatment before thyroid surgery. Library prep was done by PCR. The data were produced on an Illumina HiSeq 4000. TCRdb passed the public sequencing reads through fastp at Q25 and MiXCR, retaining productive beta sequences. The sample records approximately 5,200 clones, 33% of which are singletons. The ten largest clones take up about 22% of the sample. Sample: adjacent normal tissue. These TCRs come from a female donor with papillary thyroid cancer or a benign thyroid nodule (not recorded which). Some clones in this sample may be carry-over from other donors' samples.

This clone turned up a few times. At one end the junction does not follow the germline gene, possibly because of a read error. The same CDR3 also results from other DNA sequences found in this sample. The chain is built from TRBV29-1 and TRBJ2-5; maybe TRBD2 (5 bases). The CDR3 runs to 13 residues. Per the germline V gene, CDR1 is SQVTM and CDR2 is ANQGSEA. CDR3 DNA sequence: TGTAGCGTTGTGTTAGATCCTGGAGAGACCCAGTACTTC. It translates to CSVVLDPGETQYF.

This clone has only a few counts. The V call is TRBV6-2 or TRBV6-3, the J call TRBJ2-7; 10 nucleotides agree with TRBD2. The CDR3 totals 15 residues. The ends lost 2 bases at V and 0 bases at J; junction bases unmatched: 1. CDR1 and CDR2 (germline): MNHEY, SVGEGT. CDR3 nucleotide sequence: TGTGCCAGCAGTTACCCTAGCGGGAGCTCCTACGAGCAGTACTTC. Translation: CASSYPSGSSYEQYF.

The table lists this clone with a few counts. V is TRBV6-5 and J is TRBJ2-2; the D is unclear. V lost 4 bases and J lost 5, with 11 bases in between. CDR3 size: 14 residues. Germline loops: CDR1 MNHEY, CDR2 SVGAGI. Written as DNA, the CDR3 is TGTGCCAGCAGTTCTAACGACATTACCGGGGAGCTGTTTTTT. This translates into CASSSNDITGELFF.

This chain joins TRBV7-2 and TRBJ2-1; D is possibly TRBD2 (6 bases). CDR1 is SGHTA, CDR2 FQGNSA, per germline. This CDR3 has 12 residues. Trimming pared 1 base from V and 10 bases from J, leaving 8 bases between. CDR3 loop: CASSLVGGEQFF. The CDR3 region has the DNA TGTGCCAGCAGCTTAGTGGGAGGCGAGCAGTTCTTC.

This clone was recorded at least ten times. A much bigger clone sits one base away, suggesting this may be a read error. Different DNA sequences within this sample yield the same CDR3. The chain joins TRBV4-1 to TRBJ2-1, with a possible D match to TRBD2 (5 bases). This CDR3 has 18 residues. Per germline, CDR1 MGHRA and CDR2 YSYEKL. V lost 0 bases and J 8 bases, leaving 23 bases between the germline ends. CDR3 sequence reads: CASSQERAGVRGNDEQFF. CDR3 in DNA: TGCGCCAGCAGCCAAGAAAGGGCCGGGGTAAGAGGCAATGATGAGCAGTTCTTC.

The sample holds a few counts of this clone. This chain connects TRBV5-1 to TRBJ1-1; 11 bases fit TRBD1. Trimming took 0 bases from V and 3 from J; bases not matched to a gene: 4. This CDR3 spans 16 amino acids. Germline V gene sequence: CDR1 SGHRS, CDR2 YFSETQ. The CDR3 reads CASSLGTGGLDTEAFF. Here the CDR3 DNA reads TGCGCCAGCAGCTTGGGGACAGGGGGCTTGGACACTGAAGCTTTCTTT.

The DNA of the CDR3 is TGTGCCAGCAGCCGAGAGGGCGAGCAGTACTTC. The encoded protein is CASSREGEQYF. The chain joins TRBV3-1 to TRBJ2-7; D is perhaps TRBD2 (5 bases). V was shortened by 4 bases and J by 6 bases, with 7 bases between the two germline ends. The CDR3 is 11 residues long. Germline assignment: CDR1 LGHDT and CDR2 YNNKEL (reference sequence).

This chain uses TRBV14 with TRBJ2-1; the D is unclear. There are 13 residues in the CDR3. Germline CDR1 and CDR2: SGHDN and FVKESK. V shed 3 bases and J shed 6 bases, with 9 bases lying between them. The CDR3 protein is CASSQLKGNEQFF. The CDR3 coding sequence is TGTGCCAGCAGCCAGCTGAAAGGCAATGAGCAGTTCTTC.

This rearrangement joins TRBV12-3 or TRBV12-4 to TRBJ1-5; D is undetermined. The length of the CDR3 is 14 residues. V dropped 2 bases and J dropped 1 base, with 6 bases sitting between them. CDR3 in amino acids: CASSLSMSNQPQHF. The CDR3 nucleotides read TGTGCCAGCAGTTTAAGTATGAGCAATCAGCCCCAGCATTTT.

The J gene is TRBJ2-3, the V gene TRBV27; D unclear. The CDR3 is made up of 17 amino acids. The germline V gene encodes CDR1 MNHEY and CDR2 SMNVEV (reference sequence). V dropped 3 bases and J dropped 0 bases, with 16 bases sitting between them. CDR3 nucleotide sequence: TGTGCCAGCAGTTTGCTAGTTACACCCTCGAGCACAGATACGCAGTATTTT. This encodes CASSLLVTPSSTDTQYF.

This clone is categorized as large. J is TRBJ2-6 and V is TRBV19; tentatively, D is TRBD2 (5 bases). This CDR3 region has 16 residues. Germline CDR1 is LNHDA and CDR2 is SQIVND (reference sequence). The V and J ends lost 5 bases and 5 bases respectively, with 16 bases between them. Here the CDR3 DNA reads TGTGCCAGTAGTGAGTCGACGGGGAACTGGGCCAACGTCCTGACTTTC. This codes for CASSESTGNWANVLTF. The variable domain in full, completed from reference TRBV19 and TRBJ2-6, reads DGGITQSPKYLFRKEGQNVTLSCEQNLNHDAMYWYRQDPGQGLRLIYYSQIVNDFQKGDIAEGYSVSREKKESFPLTVTSAQKNPTAFYLCASSESTGNWANVLTFGAGSRLTVL.

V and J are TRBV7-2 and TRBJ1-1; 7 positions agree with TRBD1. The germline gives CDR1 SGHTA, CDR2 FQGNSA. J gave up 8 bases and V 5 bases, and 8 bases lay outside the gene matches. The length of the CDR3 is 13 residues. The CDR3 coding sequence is TGTGCCAGCAGCGTACAGGGGTCCCCCGAAGCTTTCTTT. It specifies CASSVQGSPEAFF.

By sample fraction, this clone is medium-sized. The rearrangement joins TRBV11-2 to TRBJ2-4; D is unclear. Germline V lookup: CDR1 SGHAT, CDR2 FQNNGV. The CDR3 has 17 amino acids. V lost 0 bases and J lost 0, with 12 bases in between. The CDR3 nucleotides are TGTGCCAGCAGCTTAGAAGGTGTCCGATTAGCCAAAAACATTCAGTACTTC. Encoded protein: CASSLEGVRLAKNIQYF.

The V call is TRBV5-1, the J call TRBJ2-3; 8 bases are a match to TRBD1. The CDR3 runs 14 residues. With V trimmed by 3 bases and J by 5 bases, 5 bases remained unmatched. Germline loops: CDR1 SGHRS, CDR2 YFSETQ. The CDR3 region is CASSSGQGIDTQYF. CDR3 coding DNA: TGCGCCAGCAGCTCCGGACAGGGTATAGATACGCAGTATTTT.

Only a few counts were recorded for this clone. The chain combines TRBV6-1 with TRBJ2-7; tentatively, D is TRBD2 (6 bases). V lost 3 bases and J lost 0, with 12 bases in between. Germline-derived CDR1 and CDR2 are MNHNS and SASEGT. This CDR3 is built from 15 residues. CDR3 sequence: CASSDPGLLSYEQYF. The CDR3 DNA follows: TGTGCCAGCAGTGATCCGGGACTCCTCTCCTACGAGCAGTACTTC.

This CDR3 is CASSYSYDRRVFGYTF. The CDR3 DNA follows: TGTGCCAGCAGTTACTCCTACGACAGGCGGGTTTTTGGCTACACCTTC. This rearrangement joins TRBV6-5 to TRBJ1-2; tentative D call: TRBD1 (6 bases). Per germline, CDR1 MNHEY and CDR2 SVGAGI. The CDR3 length is 16 residues. The V end was cut by 0 bases, the J end by 7 bases, with 18 bases between.

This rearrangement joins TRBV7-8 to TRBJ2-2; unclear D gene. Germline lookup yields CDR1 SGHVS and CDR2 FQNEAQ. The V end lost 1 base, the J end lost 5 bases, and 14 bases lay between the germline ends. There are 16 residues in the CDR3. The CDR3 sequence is CASSLEGQRRTGELFF. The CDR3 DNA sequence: TGTGCCAGCAGCTTAGAGGGCCAGAGAAGAACCGGGGAGCTGTTTTTT.

CDR3 loop: CASSLSSIAGVIYEQYF. Written as DNA, the CDR3 is TGTGCCAGCAGTTTATCCTCCATAGCGGGAGTTATTTACGAGCAGTACTTC. This chain links TRBV27 with TRBJ2-7; 9 bases align to TRBD2. This CDR3 has 17 residues. The V and J ends lost 0 bases and 4 bases, in that order; junction bases with no gene match: 10. Germline values: CDR1 MNHEY, CDR2 SMNVEV (reference sequence).

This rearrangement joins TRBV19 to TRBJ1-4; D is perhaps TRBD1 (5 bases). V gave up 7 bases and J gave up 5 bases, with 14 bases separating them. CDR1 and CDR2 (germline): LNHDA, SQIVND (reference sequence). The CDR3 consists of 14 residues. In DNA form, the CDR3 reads TGTGCCAGTAAGGAGAGGGGTCCAAATGAAAAACTGTTTTTT. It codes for CASKERGPNEKLFF.

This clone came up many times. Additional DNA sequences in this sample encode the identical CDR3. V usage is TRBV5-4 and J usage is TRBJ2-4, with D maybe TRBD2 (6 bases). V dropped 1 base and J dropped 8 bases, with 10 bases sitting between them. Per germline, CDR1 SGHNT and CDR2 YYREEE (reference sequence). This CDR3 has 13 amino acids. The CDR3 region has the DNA TGTGCCAGCAGCTTGAGGACGGGGGACATTCAGTACTTC. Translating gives CASSLRTGDIQYF.

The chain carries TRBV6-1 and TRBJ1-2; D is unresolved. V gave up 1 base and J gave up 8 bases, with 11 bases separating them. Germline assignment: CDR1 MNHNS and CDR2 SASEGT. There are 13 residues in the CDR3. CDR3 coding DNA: TGTGCCAGCAGTGAAGGCGGCGGTGGCGGCTACACCTTC. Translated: CASSEGGGGGYTF.